The 11 T cell receptor beta chains below all came from one sample that was sequenced in a study of cytomegalovirus exposure and HLA in healthy donors. With 60 Vbeta and 13 Jbeta primers, the PCR was carried out. Repertoires were generated with immunoSEQ multiplex PCR, while TCRdb's copy carries only in-frame clones and drops some. The repertoire consists of roughly 120,000 clones, with approximately 82% occurring once and the leading ten covering about an eighth. Material for sequencing was PBMCs. The receptor source for this set is a man aged 25-40 years in good health and CMV-seropositive.

The chain uses TRBV6-1 and TRBJ2-7; unclear D gene. CDR3 size: 13 residues. Trimming stripped 8 bases from V and 2 bases from J, with 13 bases between. Germline CDR1 is MNHNS and CDR2 is SASEGT. The CDR3 coding sequence is TGTGCCAGCGAGGAGTTATCAACCTACGAGCAGTACTTC. It is translated as CASEELSTYEQYF.

The chain links TRBV19 to TRBJ1-6; 12 nucleotides align to TRBD1. CDR3 length: 16 amino acids. With V trimmed by 7 bases and J by 7 bases, 8 bases remained unmatched. CDR1 is LNHDA, CDR2 SQIVND, per germline (reference sequence). The CDR3 loop reads CASTAGQGAVNSPLHF. The CDR3 DNA follows: TGTGCCAGTACCGCGGGACAGGGGGCCGTAAATTCACCCCTCCACTTT.

The rearrangement links TRBV9 to TRBJ1-2; maybe TRBD1 (5 bases). CDR1 SGDLS and CDR2 YYNGEE come from the germline V gene. The CDR3 totals 14 residues. Trimming shortened V by 0 bases and J by 5 bases, and 11 bases separated the two germline ends. CDR3 DNA: TGTGCCAGCAGCGTAGCTATGGGGGGGTATGGCTACACCTTC. Its translation: CASSVAMGGYGYTF.

The chain has TRBV27 and TRBJ1-2; D is possibly TRBD1 (6 bases). This CDR3 region has 15 residues. Looked up from germline, CDR1 is MNHEY and CDR2 is SMNVEV (reference sequence). Trimming removed 6 bases from V and 3 bases from J, with 17 bases in between. Here the CDR3 reads CASSGGGPFDYGYTF. The CDR3 DNA reads as TGTGCCAGCAGCGGCGGGGGGCCGTTTGACTATGGCTACACCTTC.

The rearrangement joins TRBV9 to TRBJ1-1, with no clear D. Germline lookup yields CDR1 SGDLS and CDR2 YYNGEE. V shed 6 bases and J shed 4 bases, with 7 bases lying between them. CDR3 length: 11 amino acids. Written as DNA, the CDR3 is TGTGCCAGCACGGAGCTCACTGAAGCTTTCTTT. Translating gives CASTELTEAFF.

The count of this clone is one. V gene TRBV5-1 combines with J gene TRBJ2-4; 9 bases map to TRBD1. Germline values: CDR1 SGHRS, CDR2 YFSETQ. Trimming removed 6 bases from V and 3 bases from J; junction bases left unmatched: 16. This CDR3 is built from 18 residues. This CDR3 is CASTLGLTGGIVKNIQYF. The CDR3 DNA is TGCGCCAGCACCCTTGGGCTTACAGGGGGCATCGTCAAAAACATTCAGTACTTC.

This chain uses TRBV30 with TRBJ1-2, with D perhaps TRBD1 (5 bases). The germline V gene encodes CDR1 GTSNPN and CDR2 SVGIG (reference sequence). V gave up 4 bases and J gave up 6 bases, with 15 bases separating them. CDR3 length: 13 residues. As DNA, the CDR3 is TGTGCCTGGATCGCAGGGAGGTTTGATGGCTACACCTTC. Its protein product is CAWIAGRFDGYTF.

The chain recombines TRBV7-2 with TRBJ1-2; D unresolved. The CDR3 is 12 residues long. V was pared by 3 bases and J by 10 bases, with 12 bases between. Germline V CDR1 and CDR2: SGHTA, FQGNSA. Written as DNA, the CDR3 is TGTGCCAGCAGCTTTGCTAGAAATGACTACACCTTC. Translation gives CASSFARNDYTF. The whole variable domain, filled in from reference TRBV7-2 and TRBJ1-2, reads GAGVSQSPSNKVTEKGKDVELRCDPISGHTALYWYRQSLGQGLEFLIYFQGNSAPDKSGLPSDRFSAERTGGSVSTLTIQRTQQEDSAVYLCASSFARNDYTFGSGTRLTVV.

V is TRBV30 and J is TRBJ2-1; 7 bases match TRBD1. The CDR3 consists of 11 residues. V lost 5 bases and J lost 7; bases outside the gene matches: 2. Germline V gene sequence: CDR1 GTSNPN, CDR2 SVGIG (reference sequence). The CDR3 DNA is TGTGCCTGGGACAGGGTTAATGAGCAGTTCTTC. Its translation is CAWDRVNEQFF.

J is TRBJ2-3 and V is TRBV9; 10 bases align to TRBD2. Germline CDR1 SGDLS, CDR2 YYNGEE. Trimming at V came to 4 bases and at J to 2 bases, leaving 4 bases not matched to a gene. The CDR3 consists of 15 residues. The CDR3 loop is CASSSGGANTDTQYF. For the CDR3, the DNA is TGTGCCAGCAGCAGCGGGGGGGCGAACACAGATACGCAGTATTTT.

The rearrangement uses TRBV6-5 and TRBJ2-3; the D gene is possibly TRBD1 (6 bases). Germline V gene lookup returns CDR1 MNHEY and CDR2 SVGAGI. V was pared by 7 bases and J by 3 bases, with 11 bases between. The CDR3 has 13 residues. CDR3 bases: TGTGCCAGCAACACAGGGCAGACAGATACGCAGTATTTT. It is translated as CASNTGQTDTQYF.